This TCR beta chain is from a study of vaccination and CD4 T cells after COVID-19. Across the whole study: As a positive control, some control cultures were given a CEFX pool, while others were given an HIV-1 Nef pool or no peptide.

About this clonotype itself: The antigen remains unidentified.

Germline assignment: CDR1 MNHNS and CDR2 SASEGT. V shed 6 bases and J shed 2 bases, with 19 bases lying between them. This CDR3 is 16 amino acids long. The sample's treatment: roughly ten-day PBMC culture with coronavirus spike peptide pools or control peptides (ViraFEST assay). The study sequenced cultured CD4+ T cell DNA using the Oncomine TCR Beta short-read assay. The authors extracted genomic DNA from cultured CD4+ T cells. Via MiXCR, TCRdb re-called the PCR reads, giving one row per CDR3 protein. The sample has 9,500 to 12,000 distinct CDR3 sequences, about 25% seen once. Study-wide results and caveats: Relatively few convalescent patients were studied; early post-infection timepoints were not included.

The chain recombines TRBV6-1 with TRBJ1-2; a possible D gene is TRBD1 (5 bases). This sequence was found in a human donor who had recovered from COVID-19. Sequencing used CD4+ T cells from blood, cultured in vitro, obtained after SARS-CoV-2 vaccination. DNA for the CDR3: TGTGCCAGCAGCCGCGCACCGGGGCGGTTAAACTATGGCTACACCTTC. Translation gives CASSRAPGRLNYGYTF.